This T cell receptor beta chain was recovered during a study of blood T cell repertoires in COVID-19. Whole-study context: From T cells, B-cell-depleted T cells, or PBMCs came the material, which was cDNA or gDNA.

Method: immunoSEQ multiplex PCR; TCRdb's copy keeps in-frame clones and lacks some. The repertoire holds over 200,000 clones, with 70% to 90% as singletons. With 1 base removed from V and 6 bases from J, the gap between germline ends came to 10 bases. The CDR3 spans 13 residues. The germline gives CDR1 LNHDA, CDR2 SQIVND (reference sequence). This chain uses TRBV19 with TRBJ2-7; D remains unclear. Source material: peripheral blood. This receptor was obtained from a woman aged 25 to 39 with acute or convalescent COVID-19. The CDR3 DNA reads as TGTGCCAGTAGTATAGGCGAGGTCTCCGAGCAGTACTTC. It yields the protein CASSIGEVSEQYF. The full variable domain, in which reference TRBV19 and TRBJ2-7 provide the parts outside the CDR3, is DGGITQSPKYLFRKEGQNVTLSCEQNLNHDAMYWYRQDPGQGLRLIYYSQIVNDFQKGDIAEGYSVSREKKESFPLTVTSAQKNPTAFYLCASSIGEVSEQYFGPGTRLTVT.